This T cell receptor (beta chain) was found in a study of OX40 agonist ivuxolimab in advanced cancers. Study information: The patients received agonistic anti-OX40 (CD134) antibody ivuxolimab.

V dropped 2 bases and J dropped 2 bases, with 13 bases sitting between them. Germline lookup yields CDR1 SGHTA and CDR2 FQGTGA. This CDR3 is 15 amino acids long. The method was immunoSEQ multiplex PCR; TCRdb's version includes in-frame clones alone and lacks a portion of them. Here the sample spans tens of thousands of clones, 85% being singletons. This clone has only one observation. V and J are TRBV7-3 and TRBJ2-7; weak D call: TRBD1 (6 bases). The receptor was isolated from an adult with an advanced solid tumor such as melanoma, head and neck, liver or kidney cancer. The input for sequencing was CD4+ or CD8+ T cells sorted from blood, taken in a trial of the OX40 agonist ivuxolimab. CDR3 protein: CASSLGDTNTYEQYF. The CDR3 DNA is TGTGCCAGCAGCTTAGGGGACACCAACACCTACGAGCAGTACTTC.